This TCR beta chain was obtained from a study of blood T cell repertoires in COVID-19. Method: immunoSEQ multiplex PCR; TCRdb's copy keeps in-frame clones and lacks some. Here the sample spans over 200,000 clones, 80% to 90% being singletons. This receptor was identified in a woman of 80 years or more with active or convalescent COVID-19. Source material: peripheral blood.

The CDR3 protein is CASSVGVLSTGELFF. The CDR3 nucleotides read TGTGCCAGCAGCGTAGGAGTTTTAAGCACCGGGGAGCTGTTTTTT. The V call is TRBV9, the J call TRBJ2-2; D unresolved. CDR1 and CDR2 from the germline V gene are SGDLS and YYNGEE. V dropped 0 bases and J dropped 4 bases, with 10 bases sitting between them. The CDR3 is 15 amino acids. Using reference TRBV9 and TRBJ2-2 for the parts outside the CDR3, the full variable domain is DSGVTQTPKHLITATGQRVTLRCSPRSGDLSVYWYQQSLDQGLQFLIQYYNGEERAKGNILERFSAQQFPDLHSELNLSSLELGDSALYFCASSVGVLSTGELFFGEGSRLTVL.